The text below deals with one T cell receptor (beta chain). Its antigen is as yet unknown. These data come from a study of beta chain features in type 1 diabetes. Study at large: Comparable age, gender and cell yields were observed in patients relative to healthy donors. Study-wide findings and caveats: Patients with type 1 diabetes carried fewer insertions and had more deletions at their VDJ junctions. Shortening that was moderate but significant affected the TCRB CDR3s of Type 1 diabetes patients in all four CD4+ subsets.

The isolated RNA, all of it, was reverse transcribed, so expressed TCRB transcripts were what got sequenced. Some clones are missing from TCRdb's copy, which holds only in-frame ones; the method was immunoSEQ multiplex PCR. The sample has fewer than 400,000 clones; roughly a tenth are singletons. Germline values: CDR1 SGHRS, CDR2 YFSETQ. The CDR3 loop spans 14 amino acids. Trimming shortened V by 0 bases and J by 1 base, and 7 bases separated the two germline ends. This chain connects TRBV5-1 to TRBJ1-1; D gene ambiguous. The sequencing sample was made of central memory CD4+ T cells from blood. The sequence derives from a young man with type 1 diabetes. The CDR3 DNA is TGCGCCAGCAGCTTGGGGACGGAGAACACTGAAGCTTTCTTT. It codes for CASSLGTENTEAFF.